A single T cell receptor (beta chain) is shown here with its context. The source of the sample is a study of blood T cell repertoires in COVID-19. Study at large: Samples came from the United States, Italy and Spain, spanning acute and convalescent COVID-19.

Clones were sequenced by immunoSEQ multiplex PCR, and TCRdb holds only the in-frame ones, with some missing. The sample consists of 150,000 or so clones, roughly nine tenths of them appearing once. V trimming: 3 bases; J trimming: 4 bases; junction bases outside the gene matches: 5. The CDR3 loop spans 14 amino acids. CDR1 is SQVTM, CDR2 ANQGSEA, per germline. The V gene is TRBV29-1, the J gene TRBJ2-3, with 9 positions matching TRBD2. The TCR sequence derives from a human donor with acute COVID-19. The donor label of this sample is uncertain. The sequenced sample was PBMCs or T cells enriched from blood (not recorded which). The CDR3 protein is CSVEGGGASDTQYF. CDR3 DNA: TGCAGCGTTGAGGGCGGGGGGGCCTCAGATACGCAGTATTTT.